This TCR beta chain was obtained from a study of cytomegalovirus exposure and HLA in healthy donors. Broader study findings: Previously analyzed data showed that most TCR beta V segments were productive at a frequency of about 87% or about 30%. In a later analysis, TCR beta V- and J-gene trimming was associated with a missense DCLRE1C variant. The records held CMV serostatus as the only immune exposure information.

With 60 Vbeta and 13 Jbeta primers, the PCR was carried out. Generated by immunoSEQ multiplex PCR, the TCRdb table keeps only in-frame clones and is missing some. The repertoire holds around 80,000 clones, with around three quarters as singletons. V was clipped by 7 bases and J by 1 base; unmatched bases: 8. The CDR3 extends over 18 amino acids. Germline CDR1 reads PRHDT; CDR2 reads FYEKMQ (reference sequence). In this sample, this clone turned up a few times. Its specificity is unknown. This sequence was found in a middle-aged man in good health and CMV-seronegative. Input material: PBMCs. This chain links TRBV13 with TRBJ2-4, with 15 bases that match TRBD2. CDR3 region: CASTTRTSGRVAKNIQYF. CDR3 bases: TGTGCCAGCACCACTCGGACTAGCGGGAGGGTCGCCAAAAACATTCAGTACTTC.